This TCR beta chain stems from a study of blood T cell repertoires in COVID-19. At the level of the study: There were acute and convalescent COVID-19 samples, and they came from the United States, Italy and Spain.

The authors' processing: The assay estimated nucleated cells by amplifying reference gene primers. Using immunoSEQ multiplex PCR, the repertoire was profiled, and TCRdb retains in-frame clones only, with some absent. From that table come the V and J calls and clone size; the DNA was used to work out D and trimming. The sample records under 55,000 clones, more than 90% being singletons. Germline CDR1 and CDR2: SGHAT and FQNNGV. V was shortened by 5 bases and J by 0 bases, with 11 bases between the two germline ends. The CDR3 covers 15 residues. The TCR originated in a human donor in a cohort sampled during active COVID-19. Material for sequencing was peripheral blood. J is TRBJ1-5 and V is TRBV11-2; D is undetermined. The CDR3 sequence: CASSRTGNSNQPQHF. CDR3 nucleotides: TGTGCCAGCAGCCGGACGGGGAATAGCAATCAGCCCCAGCATTTT.